The T cell receptor beta chain described here comes from a study of human T cells and chemical hapten exposure. Study-wide background: The use of 2% DPC on approximately 2 cm by approximately 2 cm of upper inner arm skin constituted sensitization.

TCRdb analysed the RACE reads with MiXCR anew, one entry per CDR3 protein. The table has approximately 50,000 distinct CDR3 sequences, 8.5% to 10% seen once; the top ten hold roughly 10%. CDR3 length: 15 amino acids. V was trimmed by 4 bases and J by 3 bases, leaving 15 bases between them. Germline CDR1 and CDR2: MNHEY and SVGEGT. Described time point: pre-sensitization, week 0. As for treatment: therapeutic diphenylcyclopropenone sensitization with weekly scalp DPC. It was from unfractionated whole blood that total RNA was extracted. General study findings and limits: High-frequency TCRs, those above 1 in 1000, stayed the same after DPC sensitization. Large CDR3 similarity clusters arose significantly more often from expanded TCRs than from controls.

This clonotype came up many times. Its antigen is currently unknown. The chain combines TRBV6-2 or TRBV6-3 with TRBJ1-1, with D unclear. Material: whole blood, obtained in connection with sensitization to the hapten diphenylcyclopropenone (DPC). This TCR derives from a woman between 25 and 40 years old with alopecia areata. Some clones in this sample may be carry-over from other donors' samples. This CDR3 is CASSSLPPRDTEAFF. CDR3 sequence (DNA): TGTGCCAGCAGTTCCCTCCCTCCCCGGGACACTGAAGCTTTCTTT.